This is a list of T cell receptor beta chains from one sample in a study of blood T cell repertoires in COVID-19. Libraries were prepared by immunoSEQ multiplex PCR; TCRdb keeps only in-frame clonotypes and omits some of them. The sample lists 120,000 to 150,000 clones, about three quarters occurring once. Source material: peripheral blood. The receptors were sampled from a man aged 80 or over with acute or convalescent COVID-19. The CDR3 runs from the conserved cysteine through the conserved F or W. D genes are given only for firm matches. Expanded clones get a size class; other rows say once, few or many, or leave the size out.

DNA	CDR3	V	J	size	D
TGTGCCAGCCGACAGGGCCAAAGTGAAAAACTGTTTTTT	CASRQGQSEKLFF	TRBV2	TRBJ1-4	.	TRBD1
TGTGCCAGCCGGAGCGGGGGGACCCACGGTGAGCAGTTCTTC	CASRSGGTHGEQFF	TRBV7-2	TRBJ2-1	.	TRBD2
TGCGCCAGCCAAACCGGGACAGGGGGCGATGAGCAGTTCTTC	CASQTGTGGDEQFF	TRBV5-1	TRBJ2-1	once	TRBD1
TGTGCCACCAGTGTGAGCGGGGGCACAGATACGCAGTATTTT	CATSVSGGTDTQYF	TRBV24-1	TRBJ2-3	.	TRBD2
TGTGCCATCAGCGGGACAGGGGGGGTCTACGAGCAGTACTTC	CAISGTGGVYEQYF	TRBV10-3	TRBJ2-7	.	TRBD1
TGTGCCATCAGTGGGAGAGCCTCGGGGTTGAACACTGAAGCTTTCTTT	CAISGRASGLNTEAFF	TRBV10-3	TRBJ1-1	.	.
TGTGCCAGCAGCTTAGCACCGGGACAGGGGGTCCAAGAGACCCAGTACTTC	CASSLAPGQGVQETQYF	TRBV11-3	TRBJ2-5	.	TRBD1
TGTGCCAGCCAGTTTGGGGACAGGAGAGTTTACGAGCAGTACTTC	CASQFGDRRVYEQYF	TRBV28	TRBJ2-7	.	TRBD1
TGTGCCAGCAGCCGGACAGGGACTGGAAACACCATATATTTT	CASSRTGTGNTIYF	TRBV7-9	TRBJ1-3	few	TRBD1
TGTGCCACCAGCAGAGTTAGGAGATCGGGAACCGGGGAGCTGTTTTTT	CATSRVRRSGTGELFF	TRBV15	TRBJ2-2	.	.
TGTGCCAGCAGCTACAGCGGGGGGGCCGCCACCGGGGAGCTGTTTTTT	CASSYSGGAATGELFF	TRBV7-3	TRBJ2-2	.	TRBD2
TGTGCCAGCAGTTTGACTAGCGGGGCCTCCTACGAGCAGTACTTC	CASSLTSGASYEQYF	TRBV28	TRBJ2-7	.	TRBD2
TGTGCCAGCAGTCCTGACATTCTACAGCCCCAGCATTTT	CASSPDILQPQHF	TRBV12-3/TRBV12-4	TRBJ1-5	.	.